The next 32 T cell receptor beta chains were all read from a single sample in a study of blood T cells in healthy people across ages. Then a second PCR, running roughly 7 to 11 cycles, was carried out with a sample-barcoded 5' primer and a J-beta primer mix. MiXCR, applied by TCRdb to the 5' RACE reads, yields one record per CDR3 protein. The profile covers around 1.1 million distinct CDR3 sequences, with under 40% appearing a single time and over 10% taken by the ten largest. The sample taken for sequencing was blood. These receptors were obtained from a man aged 18 to 30 in good health.

This clonotype has more than one count but fewer than ten. J is TRBJ2-3 and V is TRBV7-9; the D gene is possibly TRBD2 (5 bases). This CDR3 comprises 13 residues. The ends were cut back, 8 bases at V and 2 bases at J, with 11 bases in the middle. The germline V gene has CDR1 SEHNR and CDR2 FQNEAQ (reference sequence). The CDR3 bases are TGTGCCAGCGACACGGGGAACACAGATACGCAGTATTTT. Amino acid sequence: CASDTGNTDTQYF.

This clonotype was seen just once. The chain recombines TRBV6-5 with TRBJ2-1; D perhaps matches TRBD1 (5 bases). From germline, CDR1 is MNHEY and CDR2 SVGAGI. The CDR3 extends over 11 amino acids. V lost 6 bases and J lost 9, with 9 bases in between. The CDR3 nucleotides are TGTGCCAGCAGGGATGACAGTGAGCAGTTCTTC. As protein: CASRDDSEQFF.

This rearrangement joins TRBV20-1 to TRBJ2-3; weak D call: TRBD2 (5 bases). V was shortened by 3 bases and J by 0 bases, with 10 bases between the two germline ends. The CDR3 runs to 14 residues. CDR1 and CDR2 from the germline V gene are DFQATT and SNEGSKA (reference sequence). CDR3 in DNA: TGCAGTGCTAGTATCCTAGCTAGCACAGATACGCAGTATTTT. Its translation is CSASILASTDTQYF.

On this clonotype itself: A much larger clone sits a single nucleotide away, making a read error possible. V and J are TRBV5-1 and TRBJ2-3, with 10 positions matching TRBD2. The germline gives CDR1 SGHRS, CDR2 YFSETQ. The CDR3 covers 14 residues. J was trimmed by 8 bases and V by 2 bases; bases with no gene match: 5. As DNA, the CDR3 is TGCGCCAGCAGCTTAGGGACTAGCGCCGCTACGCAGTATTTT. This gives the protein CASSLGTSAATQYF.

The chain joins TRBV5-1 to TRBJ2-1, with D tentatively TRBD1 (5 bases). This CDR3 region has 14 residues. V was trimmed by 4 bases and J by 7 bases, leaving 15 bases between them. Germline V gene sequence: CDR1 SGHRS, CDR2 YFSETQ. CDR3 sequence (DNA): TGCGCCAGCAGCCTAGGGGATCGTCCAAATGAGCAGTTCTTC. It encodes CASSLGDRPNEQFF.

This clonotype was seen more than once but under ten times. One junction end does not reproduce the germline sequence, and a read error may be involved. The chain couples TRBV27 to TRBJ1-6; D unclear. Germline CDR1 MNHEY, CDR2 SMNVEV (reference sequence). The CDR3 sequence is 15 residues long. CDR3 bases: TGTGCCAGCAGTTTCGGCTACTCCTATAATTCACCCCCCCACTTT. This gives the protein CASSFGYSYNSPPHF.

The chain joins TRBV6-2 or TRBV6-3 to TRBJ2-7; D is undetermined. V was cut by 5 bases and J by 4 bases, with 15 bases left in between. Germline loops: CDR1 MNHEY, CDR2 SVGEGT. CDR3 size: 14 residues. The chain's CDR3 is CASSPGSKLYEQYF. CDR3 nucleotide sequence: TGTGCCAGCAGTCCCGGGTCCAAATTATACGAGCAGTACTTC.

The chain recombines TRBV20-1 with TRBJ2-3, with D possibly being TRBD2 (5 bases). CDR3 length: 13 residues. Trimming cost V 4 bases and J 0 bases, with 8 bases left between them. CDR1 and CDR2 from the germline V gene are DFQATT and SNEGSKA (reference sequence). DNA of the CDR3: TGCAGTGCTAAACAGCGGAGCACAGATACGCAGTATTTT. Residues: CSAKQRSTDTQYF.

The chain uses TRBV6-2 or TRBV6-3 and TRBJ2-7; 7 bases agree with TRBD2. The J call may be in error: the DNA end matches TRBJ2-5 better. CDR3 length: 18 amino acids. Germline V lookup: CDR1 MNHEY, CDR2 SVGEGT. CDR3 nucleotide sequence: TGTGCCAGCAGTTACCAGCTTGGGGGGACTAATCCACAAGAGACCCAGTACTTC. This gives the protein CASSYQLGGTNPQETQYF.

This clonotype was counted once. The chain has TRBV9 and TRBJ1-5; D is undetermined. V lost 0 bases and J lost 4, with 11 bases in between. Germline CDR1 reads SGDLS; CDR2 reads YYNGEE. The CDR3 loop spans 15 amino acids. In nucleotides, the CDR3 is TGTGCCAGCAGCGTAGCAGTGACAACAAATCAGCCCCAGCATTTT. Translation: CASSVAVTTNQPQHF.

This clonotype appeared a single time. J is TRBJ1-1 and V is TRBV6-5; maybe TRBD1 (6 bases). This CDR3 is 16 amino acids long. V lost 0 bases to trimming and J lost 1 base, with 12 bases between them. Germline V CDR1 and CDR2: MNHEY, SVGAGI. CDR3 DNA: TGTGCCAGCAGTTACTCGCTGACGGGGGCGAACACTGAAGCTTTCTTT. This translates into CASSYSLTGANTEAFF.

This clonotype showed up just a few times. This sequence joins TRBV4-3 and TRBJ2-3; no firm D call. This CDR3 contains 16 residues. V was clipped by 4 bases and J by 5 bases, with 19 bases between them. Germline lookup yields CDR1 LGHNA and CDR2 YSLEER. The CDR3 region has the DNA TGCGCCAGCAGCCCCGATTCGGGCGTCAGGTTAGATACGCAGTATTTT. The encoded protein is CASSPDSGVRLDTQYF.

The chain links TRBV28 to TRBJ2-5; 7 positions match TRBD1. This CDR3 is 15 amino acids long. CDR1 and CDR2 (germline): MDHEN, SYDVKM. Trimming at V came to 8 bases and at J to 2 bases, leaving 11 bases not matched to a gene. The CDR3 here is CASFPWTGGQETQYF. Written as DNA, the CDR3 is TGTGCCAGCTTCCCTTGGACAGGCGGACAAGAGACCCAGTACTTC.

This clonotype turned up a few times. V and J are TRBV4-2 and TRBJ1-3, with TRBD1 identical over 9 bases. V trimming: 3 bases; J trimming: 0 bases; junction bases outside the gene matches: 0. Germline V gene data show CDR1 as LGHNA and CDR2 as YNFKEQ. This CDR3 has 15 amino acids. CDR3 in DNA: TGTGCCAGCAGCCAGGGACAGGGCTCTGGAAACACCATATATTTT. Its protein is CASSQGQGSGNTIYF.

The gene calls are TRBV7-3 and TRBJ1-1; D perhaps matches TRBD1 (5 bases). The germline gives CDR1 SGHTA, CDR2 FQGTGA. CDR3 length: 15 residues. Trimming pared 5 bases from V and 1 base from J, leaving 14 bases between. This chain's CDR3 is CASSHTGAPNTEAFF. DNA for the CDR3: TGTGCCAGCAGCCACACAGGTGCCCCGAACACTGAAGCTTTCTTT.

The gene calls are TRBV20-1 and TRBJ1-1; 8 positions agree with TRBD1. Germline V gene sequence: CDR1 DFQATT, CDR2 SNEGSKA (reference sequence). The CDR3 extends over 14 amino acids. Unmatched junction bases numbered 12, after V lost 5 bases and J lost 7 bases. The CDR3 loop reads CSARRTGSTSEAFF. For the CDR3, the DNA is TGCAGTGCTCGTAGGACAGGGAGTACGAGTGAAGCTTTCTTT.

This rearrangement joins TRBV7-2 to TRBJ1-4, with no clear D. CDR3 length equals 14 residues. CDR1 SGHTA and CDR2 FQGNSA come from the germline V gene. V lost 2 bases to trimming and J lost 4 bases, with 8 bases between them. The CDR3 protein is CASSLLRYNEKLFF. The DNA of the CDR3 is TGTGCCAGCAGCTTACTGAGATATAATGAAAAACTGTTTTTT.

This clonotype was seen only a few times. The CDR3 here is CASSRTGFATNEKLFF. CDR3 DNA sequence: TGTGCCAGCAGCCGGACAGGGTTCGCAACTAATGAAAAACTGTTTTTT. This chain connects TRBV7-9 to TRBJ1-4, with TRBD1 identical over 8 bases. This CDR3 region has 16 residues. V lost 5 bases, J lost 0 bases, and 5 bases stayed unmatched. The germline V gene has CDR1 SEHNR and CDR2 FQNEAQ (reference sequence).

This clonotype appeared a few times. This chain uses TRBV7-2 with TRBJ2-3, with TRBD2 matching 7 bases. Germline V lookup: CDR1 SGHTA, CDR2 FQGNSA. V trimming: 9 bases; J trimming: 7 bases; junction bases outside the gene matches: 13. The CDR3 has 14 residues. Here the CDR3 DNA reads TGTGCCAGTCACGACCAGCGGGGCACTAATACGCAGTATTTT. The encoded protein is CASHDQRGTNTQYF.

A few counts support this clonotype. The chain carries TRBV5-1 and TRBJ2-4; either TRBD1 or TRBD2 may supply D (6 bases each). This CDR3 has 15 amino acids. Trimming took 3 bases from V and 0 from J, leaving 10 bases between them. CDR1 and CDR2 (germline): SGHRS, YFSETQ. CDR3 residues: CASSYRGVAKNIQYF. The CDR3 DNA reads as TGCGCCAGCAGCTATAGGGGGGTAGCCAAAAACATTCAGTACTTC.

This clonotype appeared a single time. The germline gene is not matched at one end of the junction; a read error may be the cause. The CDR3 sequence: CASSLPGSGSSGYTF. The CDR3 DNA reads TGTGCCAGCAGCCTGCCCGGGTCCGGGAGTTCTGGCTACACCTTC. V and J are TRBV5-1 and TRBJ1-2; D uncertain. This CDR3 comprises 15 residues. Germline CDR1 is SGHRS and CDR2 is YFSETQ.

This clonotype came up a few times. The chain links TRBV4-1 to TRBJ2-1; 7 positions match TRBD2. J was trimmed by 6 bases and V by 0 bases; bases with no gene match: 5. Per germline, CDR1 MGHRA and CDR2 YSYEKL. The CDR3 is made up of 15 amino acids. The CDR3: CASSQDASGFNEQFF. CDR3 sequence (DNA): TGCGCCAGCAGCCAAGATGCTAGCGGATTCAATGAGCAGTTCTTC.

Many counts were recorded for this clonotype. This chain connects TRBV6-6 to TRBJ2-2; D unclear. Germline assignment: CDR1 MNHNY and CDR2 SVGAGI (reference sequence). The length of the CDR3 is 14 residues. V lost 4 bases and J lost 3, with 9 bases in between. Here the CDR3 DNA reads TGTGCCAGCAGTTGGAGCCAGGACACCGGGGAGCTGTTTTTT. Its protein product is CASSWSQDTGELFF.

The rearrangement links TRBV12-3 or TRBV12-4 to TRBJ2-7; no reliable D call. Trimming removed 8 bases from V and 4 bases from J, with 18 bases in between. The CDR3 contains 14 residues. The CDR3 DNA reads as TGTGCCAGCTCAGGACCCCTAATCCAGTACGAGCAGTACTTC. Amino acids: CASSGPLIQYEQYF.

This clonotype was detected a few times. The rearrangement links TRBV5-1 to TRBJ2-7, with TRBD1 as a possible D gene (6 bases). The CDR3 has 18 amino acids. Trimming removed 0 bases at V and 2 bases at J, with 21 bases between. Germline CDR1 SGHRS, CDR2 YFSETQ. CDR3 sequence (DNA): TGCGCCAGCAGCTTGGACAGCAGGGGCCCTACATCGGCCTACGAGCAGTACTTC. Encoded protein: CASSLDSRGPTSAYEQYF.

The rearrangement links TRBV19 to TRBJ2-1, with 9 bases lining up with TRBD2. This CDR3 has 15 amino acids. With V trimmed by 4 bases and J by 8 bases, 9 bases remained unmatched. Germline V gene lookup returns CDR1 LNHDA and CDR2 SQIVND (reference sequence). The CDR3 DNA reads as TGTGCCAGTAGTACCCCGGGACTAGCTACGTATGAGCAGTTCTTC. Amino acids: CASSTPGLATYEQFF.

Regarding this clonotype: The junction does not match germline at one end; this may be a read error. V gene TRBV12-3 or TRBV12-4 combines with J gene TRBJ1-1, with D perhaps TRBD1 (5 bases). This CDR3 is built from 13 residues. CDR3 bases: TGTGCCAACAGTCCGGGACCGAACACTGAAGCTTTCTTT. The encoded protein is CANSPGPNTEAFF.

This clonotype occurred a few times. This chain uses TRBV7-2 with TRBJ1-5; TRBD1 is a possible D gene (6 bases). This CDR3 is built from 17 residues. V was clipped by 7 bases and J by 4 bases, with 23 bases between them. Germline lookup yields CDR1 SGHTA and CDR2 FQGNSA. The CDR3 DNA reads TGTGCCAGCACCTCAAATAGGGTTATACAGGGAAATCAGCCCCAGCATTTT. It yields the protein CASTSNRVIQGNQPQHF.

Many counts were recorded for this clonotype. The J gene is TRBJ2-7, the V gene TRBV6-2 or TRBV6-3; no reliable D call. Germline V lookup: CDR1 MNHEY, CDR2 SVGEGT. Deletions cut 6 bases from V and 3 bases from J, with 15 bases between. This CDR3 has 14 residues. CDR3 sequence: CASRRQSENYEQYF. CDR3 DNA: TGTGCCAGCAGGCGACAAAGCGAAAACTACGAGCAGTACTTC.

The genes are TRBV20-1 and TRBJ2-3, with 8 bases identical to TRBD1. The CDR3 runs 18 residues. The V and J ends lost 1 base and 4 bases, in that order; junction bases with no gene match: 16. CDR1 DFQATT and CDR2 SNEGSKA come from the germline V gene (reference sequence). CDR3 loop: CSARGSSHPLQGADTQYF. In nucleotides, the CDR3 is TGCAGTGCTAGAGGCTCATCCCACCCCTTACAGGGGGCAGATACGCAGTATTTT.

This clonotype was counted a few times. The chain employs TRBV7-6 and TRBJ2-7; maybe TRBD1 (5 bases). This CDR3 has 15 amino acids. From germline, CDR1 is SGHVS and CDR2 FNYEAQ. Trimming stripped 2 bases from V and 0 bases from J, with 11 bases between. The CDR3 sequence: CASSLRRASSYEQYF. The CDR3 DNA follows: TGTGCCAGCAGCTTACGCAGGGCCAGCTCCTACGAGCAGTACTTC.

The chain joins TRBV20-1 to TRBJ2-7; 8 bases map to TRBD2. Germline V gene sequence: CDR1 DFQATT, CDR2 SNEGSKA (reference sequence). The CDR3 is 15 residues long. J was trimmed by 1 base and V by 1 base; bases with no gene match: 6. DNA of the CDR3: TGCAGTGCTAGAGGACCGGGGGGGCTTTCCTACGAGCAGTACTTC. This sequence encodes CSARGPGGLSYEQYF.